These T cell receptor beta chains were read from a single sample in a study of shared clonotypes between healthy human individuals. TCRdb's copy holds only in-frame clones and misses some; the assay was immunoSEQ multiplex PCR. The sample has over 850,000 clones, around 78% seen once. The sample was memory CD4+ T cells from PBMCs. The receptors come from a man between 18 and 35 years old in good health. Some clones in this sample may be carry-over from other donors' samples. The CDR3 runs from the conserved cysteine through the conserved F or W. A D gene is named only where the DNA matches it firmly. Some rows mark clone size as missing; the rest say once, few, many or name a class of expanded clone.

V gene	clone size	D gene	J gene	CDR3 DNA	CDR3 protein
TRBV28	-	TRBD1	TRBJ2-7	TGTGCCAGCAGTACGCGACAGGGTAGCTACGAGCAGTACTTC	CASSTRQGSYEQYF
TRBV5-1	-	TRBD2	TRBJ2-3	TGCGCCAGCAGCTTGGTAGCGGGAGACAATACGCAGTATTTT	CASSLVAGDNTQYF
TRBV6-1	-	-	TRBJ1-1	TGTGCCAGTCAGAAGGGGACCCAAAACACTGAAGCTTTCTTT	CASQKGTQNTEAFF
TRBV28	-	-	TRBJ2-3	TGTGCCAGCAGTTTGGAGGGAGATACGCAGTATTTT	CASSLEGDTQYF
TRBV21-1	-	-	TRBJ2-7	TGTGCCAGCATCCCCTCCGGCCATTGCAATTACGAGCAGTACTTC	CASIPSGHCNYEQYF
TRBV7-2	-	-	TRBJ1-2	TGTGCCAGCAACCTCAACAGGGACTATGGCTACACCTTC	CASNLNRDYGYTF
TRBV30	-	-	TRBJ2-2	TGTGCCTGGAATCCGGCTACCACCGGGGAGCTGTTTTTT	CAWNPATTGELFF
TRBV5-1	-	TRBD1	TRBJ2-3	TGCGCCAGCAGCCTAGTGACAGGGAGCACAGATACGCAGTATTTT	CASSLVTGSTDTQYF
TRBV19	once	-	TRBJ1-1	TGTGCCAGTAGTCACGGACATCGAAGACCTGAAGCTTTCTTT	CASSHGHRRPEAFF
TRBV2	-	-	TRBJ2-2	TGTGCCAGCAGACTGAATAGAGCCGGGGAGCTGTTTTTT	CASRLNRAGELFF
TRBV4-3	-	-	TRBJ1-2	TGCGCCAGCAGCCAAGATCGGGTCAGGACCCCCAACTATGGCTACACCTTC	CASSQDRVRTPNYGYTF
TRBV30	once	-	TRBJ2-1	TGTGCCTGGAGTGTTCTGGGCACCTACAATGAGCAGTTCTTC	CAWSVLGTYNEQFF
TRBV6-5	once	-	TRBJ2-2	TGTGCCAGCATGAACCCACTAGGTCCCGGGGAGCTGTTTTTT	CASMNPLGPGELFF
TRBV5-6	-	-	TRBJ2-7	TGTGCCAGCAGCTTGGGGGGGCTAACCAGTCAGTACTTC	CASSLGGLTSQYF
TRBV5-6	-	TRBD2	TRBJ2-2	TGTGCCAGCAGCTTGGTGCTAGCGGGAGGCACCGGGGAGCTGTTTTTT	CASSLVLAGGTGELFF
TRBV15	-	-	TRBJ2-5	TGTGCCACCAGCAGAGTAGACCAAGAGACCCAGTACTTC	CATSRVDQETQYF
TRBV28	-	TRBD1	TRBJ2-2	TGTGCCAGCAGTAGGGGCCCGGGACAGGGGGCGAGGGCGGGGACCGGGGAGCTGTTTTTT	CASSRGPGQGARAGTGELFF
TRBV4-2	-	-	TRBJ2-7	TGTGCCAGCAGCCAAGGGGGGGAGCGGGCTTACGAGCAGTACTTC	CASSQGGERAYEQYF
TRBV5-1	few	-	TRBJ2-2	TGCGCCAGCAGCTTGGGGACAGCCTCGGGCACCGGGGAGCTGTTTTTT	CASSLGTASGTGELFF
TRBV2	-	-	TRBJ2-4	TGTGCCAGCAGTGAAGCAGCCAGGGTAGCCAAAAACATTCAGTACTTC	CASSEAARVAKNIQYF
TRBV19	-	TRBD1	TRBJ2-1	TGTGCCAGTACCATTACAGGGGGCGCCGAGCAGTTCTTC	CASTITGGAEQFF
TRBV7-9	-	-	TRBJ2-5	TGTGCCAGCAGCGGGGTGGAGACCCAGTACTTC	CASSGVETQYF
TRBV5-1	-	TRBD2	TRBJ2-1	TGCGCCAGCAGACTAGCGGGAACAGATGAGCAGTTCTTC	CASRLAGTDEQFF
TRBV28	-	-	TRBJ1-2	TGTGCCAGCAGTTTTTCCAGCCCCCCTTATGGCTACACCTTC	CASSFSSPPYGYTF
TRBV6-5	many	-	TRBJ1-1	TGTGCCAGCAGATGGTACTCGGGGGACACTGAAGCTTTCTTT	CASRWYSGDTEAFF
TRBV1	-	-	TRBJ2-7	TGCACCAGCAGCCCGTCAGGGCTAGCGAGGTCCTACGAGCAGTACTTC	CTSSPSGLARSYEQYF
TRBV11-2	-	-	TRBJ2-5	TGTGCCAGCAGCTTAGGAGGAGCCGAGACCCAGTACTTC	CASSLGGAETQYF
TRBV5-1	few	-	TRBJ1-3	TGCGCCAGCAGCTTGGAGGGGAGGGGAAACACCATATATTTT	CASSLEGRGNTIYF